The clone carrying this T cell receptor beta chain was counted many times. Antigen unknown. In TCRdb, the 5' RACE reads were re-called with MiXCR into one record per CDR3 protein. Of about 750,000 distinct CDR3 sequences listed, 15% to 20% are singletons. This specimen belongs to a study of CD8 T cells in ankylosing spondylitis. Germline V lookup: CDR1 LNHNV, CDR2 YYDKDF (reference sequence). V lost 4 bases and J 4 bases, leaving 11 bases between the germline ends. This CDR3 is 14 amino acids long. Study-wide results and limits: For ankylosing spondylitis blood, a TCR beta motif of about eight highly homologous variants appeared characteristic. The clones that were linked to disease were reported to be significantly enriched in matched synovial fluid samples from ankylosing spondylitis patients. Previous work reported some of these motif variants in the synovial fluid and blood of reactive arthritis.

The rearrangement links TRBV15 to TRBJ2-1; D gene uncertain. The clonotype was recovered from a male donor with ankylosing spondylitis. Sequencing was performed on blood, either unsorted or a sorted T cell fraction (not recorded which). In DNA, the CDR3 is TGTGCCACCAGCATCCCCGGCGGATACAATGAGCAGTTCTTC. Its translation: CATSIPGGYNEQFF.